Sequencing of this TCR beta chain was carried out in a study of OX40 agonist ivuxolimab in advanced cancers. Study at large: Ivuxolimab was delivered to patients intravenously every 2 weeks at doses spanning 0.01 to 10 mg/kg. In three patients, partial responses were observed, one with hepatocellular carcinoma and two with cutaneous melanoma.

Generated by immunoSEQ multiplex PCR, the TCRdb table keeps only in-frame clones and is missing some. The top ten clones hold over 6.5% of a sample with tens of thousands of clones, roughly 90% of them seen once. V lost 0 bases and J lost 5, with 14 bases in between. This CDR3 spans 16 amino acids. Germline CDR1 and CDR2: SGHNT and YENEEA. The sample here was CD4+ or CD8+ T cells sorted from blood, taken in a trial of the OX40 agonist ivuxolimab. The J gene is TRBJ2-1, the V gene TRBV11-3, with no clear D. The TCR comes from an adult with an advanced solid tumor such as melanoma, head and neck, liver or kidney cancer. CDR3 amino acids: CASSLDPGLGNNEQFF. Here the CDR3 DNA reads TGTGCCAGCAGCTTAGACCCCGGGCTAGGGAACAATGAGCAGTTCTTC.